This T cell receptor beta chain was recorded in a study of chemoradiotherapy in HPV16-positive cancers. V dropped 10 bases and J dropped 1 base, with 17 bases sitting between them. Germline V gives CDR1 LNHDA, CDR2 SQIVND (reference sequence). CDR3 length: 14 residues. In this sample, this clone turned up once. Here immunoSEQ multiplex PCR was the method, and the copy in TCRdb shows in-frame clones only, minus some. Seen here are 7,000 to 9,500 clones, 85% observed once, and the top ten hold more than 2.5%. The V gene is TRBV19, the J gene TRBJ2-7; perhaps TRBD2 as D (6 bases). The sequences come from tumor tissue, collected from a patient who underwent chemoradiotherapy. The clonotype comes from a human donor with HPV-associated anogenital cancer. The CDR3 DNA reads as TGTGCCACCCCCGGGGAGGAAGGATCCTACGAGCAGTACTTC. Translating gives CATPGEEGSYEQYF.